The rows below give T cell receptor beta chains drawn from one sample of a study of a mutant IDH1 vaccine in newly diagnosed glioma. These receptors are not linked to any known antigen. Clones were read by immunoSEQ multiplex PCR, and TCRdb kept only the in-frame ones, dropping some. Here the sample spans approximately 31,000 clones, roughly four fifths being singletons. The specimen comprised PBMCs, sampled from a glioma patient whose treatment included an IDH1 peptide vaccine. The receptors come from a woman aged 18-30 years with glioma. The CDR3 runs from the conserved cysteine through the conserved F or W.

j_gene | v_gene | CDR3aa
TRBJ2-2 | TRBV5-6 | CASSLSAGELFF
TRBJ1-4 | TRBV19 | CASTDRGEVSEKLFF
TRBJ1-4 | TRBV15 | CATSRDLPRDGDEKLFF
TRBJ1-2 | TRBV9 | CASSVGQGRMDYTF
TRBJ2-7 | TRBV19 | CASSSSGGPYEQYF
TRBJ1-6 | TRBV4-1 | CASSQDIVRWGSPLHF
TRBJ1-5 | TRBV28 | CASSLKWDRGIDQPQHF
TRBJ2-3 | TRBV7-9 | CASSSDGWHTQYF
TRBJ2-7 | TRBV19 | CASSELAGGSYEQYF
TRBJ2-7 | TRBV27 | CASSLSIAGYEQYF
TRBJ1-2 | TRBV15 | CATSREGSYGYTF
TRBJ2-2 | TRBV30 | CAWSSVDPNTGELFF
TRBJ1-3 | TRBV5-1 | CASSLGQLAGNTIYF
TRBJ2-2 | TRBV4-3 | CASSQDPGPANTGELFF
TRBJ2-3 | TRBV5-1 | CASSPQYDLDRDTDTQYF
TRBJ1-2 | TRBV19 | CASSPTLGQLRGYTF
TRBJ2-1 | TRBV25-1 | CASSGPLVAGANEQFF
TRBJ2-1 | TRBV4-3 | CASSQGRGVAHEQFF
TRBJ2-3 | TRBV5-1 | CASSLEGRARSTDTQYF
TRBJ2-1 | TRBV2 | CASSSKIDNEQFF
TRBJ2-7 | TRBV6-4 | CASSASGGAYEQYF
TRBJ2-1 | TRBV7-6 | CASSLEREGVSGEQFF
TRBJ1-1 | TRBV7-2 | CASTRDRGVSEAFF
TRBJ2-3 | TRBV9 | CASSVRGILTDTQYF
TRBJ1-6 | TRBV4-1 | CASSQDAYNSPLHF
TRBJ2-5 | TRBV10-3 | CAIKASGSLETQYF
TRBJ2-7 | TRBV19 | CASSPGRSTGEQYF
TRBJ2-7 | TRBV19 | CASSIKGYEQYF
TRBJ2-7 | TRBV7-9 | CASGRQASYEQYF
TRBJ1-6 | TRBV7-9 | CASSPQGRQYSPLHF
TRBJ2-5 | TRBV27 | CASSLAGGWETQYF
TRBJ2-7 | TRBV10-2 | CASSESTYSYEQYF
TRBJ2-6 | TRBV5-1 | CASSLGGGAPSGANVLTF
TRBJ1-2 | TRBV28 | CASRRQGDRNGYTF
TRBJ1-2 | TRBV27 | CASSLVGTGDNYGYTF
TRBJ1-4 | TRBV25-1 | CASSEWWNNEKLFF
TRBJ2-3 | TRBV27 | CASTFNMASSTDTQYF
TRBJ2-7 | TRBV18 | CASSPLRAISEVQYF
TRBJ1-6 | TRBV30 | CAWVPIRGNSPLHF
TRBJ1-5 | TRBV18 | CASSPRGDQNQPQHF
TRBJ2-2 | TRBV29-1 | CSGRSGVNTGELFF
TRBJ2-3 | TRBV7-2 | CASSLKDTQYF
TRBJ2-5 | TRBV7-9 | CASSYRSGWETQYF
TRBJ1-2 | TRBV13 | CASSSVSGNGYTF
TRBJ1-2 | TRBV7-9 | CASLENYGYTF
TRBJ2-3 | TRBV9 | CASSPQGAGLNTDTQYF
TRBJ2-2 | TRBV27 | CASSLYGDNTGELFF
TRBJ1-1 | TRBV5-1 | CASSSVGTGGASNTEAFF
TRBJ1-1 | TRBV6-4 | CASSSDSSGTEAFF
TRBJ2-7 | TRBV5-1 | CASSVDRPGYEQYF
TRBJ2-2 | TRBV13 | CASSLGQGDNTGELFF